This is a list of T cell receptor beta chains from one sample in a study of T-cell reconstitution after alpha-beta-depleted transplantation in children. TCRdb re-derived calls from the PCR reads in MiXCR, one entry per CDR3 protein. The sample shows about 980,000 distinct CDR3 sequences, roughly 31% of them seen only once. The specimen was PBMCs, mostly from graft donor cells, collected 360 days after TCRalphabeta/CD19-depleted stem cell transplant. Every receptor here comes from a boy under two years old who had a stem cell transplant for SCID, so the T cells may come from the graft donor. CDR3s include the opening cysteine and the closing phenylalanine or tryptophan. Each record gives: D gene, J gene, V gene, clone size, CDR3 protein, CDR3 DNA. The D gene is left open where the match is weak. Only some rows state a clone size, as once, few, many or a class for expanded clones.

D: NA; J: TRBJ2-7; V: TRBV5-1; size: NA; CDR3: CASSLLPDEQYF; DNA: TGCGCCAGCAGCTTACTACCCGACGAGCAGTACTTC
D: TRBD1; J: TRBJ1-2; V: TRBV7-9; size: NA; CDR3: CASRQRDSNYGYTF; DNA: TGTGCCAGCAGGCAACGGGACAGTAACTATGGCTACACCTTC
D: TRBD1; J: TRBJ2-7; V: TRBV6-5; size: NA; CDR3: CASSSYRGYYEQYF; DNA: TGTGCCAGCAGTTCCTACAGGGGGTACTACGAGCAGTACTTC
D: TRBD1; J: TRBJ2-7; V: TRBV4-3; size: NA; CDR3: CASSQGSVDRGAYEQYF; DNA: TGCGCCAGCAGCCAAGGTTCGGTGGACAGGGGGGCCTACGAGCAGTACTTC
D: NA; J: TRBJ2-4; V: TRBV21-1; size: few; CDR3: CASSKAPHSLAGGLPLAKNIQYF; DNA: TGTGCCAGCAGCAAAGCCCCTCACTCACTAGCGGGGGGCCTACCCTTAGCCAAAAACATTCAGTACTTC
D: TRBD2; J: TRBJ2-1; V: TRBV20-1; size: many; CDR3: CSARDRRRGVSYNEQFF; DNA: TGCAGTGCTAGAGATCGGCGGCGGGGGGTTTCCTACAATGAGCAGTTCTTC
D: TRBD1; J: TRBJ1-1; V: TRBV18; size: NA; CDR3: CASSQSGTGATEAFF; DNA: TGTGCCAGCTCGCAATCCGGGACAGGGGCCACTGAAGCTTTCTTT
D: TRBD2; J: TRBJ2-7; V: TRBV12-3/TRBV12-4; size: NA; CDR3: CASRVEAGHSYEQYF; DNA: TGTGCCAGCAGGGTCGAAGCGGGGCACTCCTACGAGCAGTACTTC
D: NA; J: TRBJ2-1; V: TRBV9; size: few; CDR3: CASSVEWAGRYNEQFF; DNA: TGTGCCAGCAGCGTAGAGTGGGCAGGGAGATACAATGAGCAGTTCTTC
D: NA; J: TRBJ2-1; V: TRBV20-1; size: few; CDR3: CSARGPGASYNEQFF; DNA: TGCAGTGCGAGGGGCCCCGGGGCCTCCTACAATGAGCAGTTCTTC
D: NA; J: TRBJ2-2; V: TRBV5-1; size: NA; CDR3: CASSPGAAANTGELFF; DNA: TGCGCCAGCAGCCCCGGAGCAGCGGCGAACACCGGGGAGCTGTTTTTT
D: TRBD1; J: TRBJ2-1; V: TRBV12-3/TRBV12-4; size: few; CDR3: CASRSGQLSERQFF; DNA: TGTGCCAGCAGGTCGGGACAGTTGAGTGAGAGGCAGTTCTTC
D: NA; J: TRBJ2-1; V: TRBV12-3/TRBV12-4; size: NA; CDR3: CASSFLISDGRLDEQFF; DNA: TGTGCCAGCAGTTTCCTCATTTCGGACGGAAGGTTAGATGAGCAGTTCTTC
D: NA; J: TRBJ1-1; V: TRBV6-5; size: few; CDR3: CASSYSPRGRQNTEAFF; DNA: TGTGCCAGCAGTTACTCGCCCCGGGGACGCCAGAACACTGAAGCTTTCTTT
D: NA; J: TRBJ2-5; V: TRBV27; size: few; CDR3: CASSKKGGETQYF; DNA: TGTGCCAGCAGTAAAAAAGGGGGGGAGACCCAGTACTTC
D: NA; J: TRBJ2-7; V: TRBV4-3; size: NA; CDR3: CASSQVWRAGRYEQYF; DNA: TGCGCCAGCAGCCAAGTTTGGCGGGCAGGGCGATACGAGCAGTACTTC
D: NA; J: TRBJ1-1; V: TRBV4-2; size: few; CDR3: CASSPQTGITEAFF; DNA: TGTGCCAGCAGCCCCCAAACAGGGATCACTGAAGCTTTCTTT
D: NA; J: TRBJ2-2; V: TRBV30; size: NA; CDR3: CAWRADLTNTGELFF; DNA: TGTGCCTGGAGGGCAGACCTCACGAACACCGGGGAGCTGTTTTTT
D: NA; J: TRBJ2-7; V: TRBV28; size: NA; CDR3: CASSLLRAMDEQYF; DNA: TGTGCCAGCAGTCTTTTGAGGGCCATGGACGAGCAGTACTTC
D: NA; J: TRBJ2-3; V: TRBV9; size: NA; CDR3: CASSVDQSRRTDTQYF; DNA: TGTGCCAGCAGCGTAGATCAGAGCCGAAGGACAGATACGCAGTATTTT
D: TRBD1; J: TRBJ1-2; V: TRBV2; size: NA; CDR3: CASSSTGGVEVGYTF; DNA: TGTGCCAGCAGTTCTACAGGGGGCGTCGAGGTTGGCTACACCTTC
D: TRBD1; J: TRBJ1-4; V: TRBV7-2; size: NA; CDR3: CASSSPGTGVKEKLFF; DNA: TGTGCCAGCAGCTCACCGGGGACAGGGGTCAAAGAAAAACTGTTTTTT
D: TRBD2; J: TRBJ2-1; V: TRBV10-2; size: few; CDR3: CASTDRGGAPGEQFF; DNA: TGCGCCAGCACAGACCGGGGGGGGGCCCCTGGTGAGCAGTTCTTC
D: NA; J: TRBJ2-7; V: TRBV7-9; size: NA; CDR3: CASSPRDYSYEQYF; DNA: TGTGCCAGCAGTCCCAGAGACTACTCCTACGAGCAGTACTTC
D: NA; J: TRBJ2-1; V: TRBV7-9; size: NA; CDR3: CASSLPGPYNEQFF; DNA: TGTGCCAGCAGCTTACCAGGACCCTACAATGAGCAGTTCTTC
D: NA; J: TRBJ2-3; V: TRBV5-1; size: few; CDR3: CASSPQTSTDTQYF; DNA: TGTGCCAGCTCACCACAGACCAGCACAGATACGCAGTATTTT